The rows below give T cell receptor beta chains drawn from one sample of a study of cytomegalovirus exposure and HLA in healthy donors. The data were produced by immunoSEQ multiplex PCR, yet TCRdb's version contains in-frame clones alone and is incomplete. This table has under 250,000 clones, around 87% appearing once. The sample taken for sequencing was PBMCs. The receptors originated from a young woman in good health and CMV-seropositive. Each CDR3 is given with its conserved first and last residue. A D gene is named only where the DNA matches it firmly. The size of a clone is reported for some rows only, either as once, few or many, or as a class for expanded clones.

v_call	d_call	clone_size	j_call	cdr3_aa	cdr3_nt
TRBV2	-	-	TRBJ2-7	CASSAGTYNEQYF	TGTGCCAGCAGTGCCGGGACATACAACGAGCAGTACTTC
TRBV2	TRBD2	-	TRBJ2-5	CASSPTSGRARETQYF	TGTGCCAGCAGCCCAACTAGCGGGAGGGCCCGAGAGACCCAGTACTTC
TRBV10-3	TRBD1	-	TRBJ1-2	CAATGTGASGYTF	TGTGCCGCAACCGGGACAGGGGCCTCTGGCTACACCTTC
TRBV11-2	TRBD2	-	TRBJ2-7	CASSLSGRANDEQYF	TGTGCCAGCAGCCTGAGCGGGAGAGCAAACGACGAGCAGTACTTC
TRBV25-1	TRBD1	-	TRBJ1-2	CASSRSGTVHGYTF	TGTGCCAGCAGCCGATCCGGGACAGTTCATGGCTACACCTTC
TRBV7-9	TRBD1	-	TRBJ2-7	CASSSDRTGTAYEQYF	TGTGCCAGCAGCTCCGATAGAACCGGGACAGCCTACGAGCAGTACTTC
TRBV27	TRBD2	-	TRBJ2-1	CASSPGTSGRARTSYNEQFF	TGTGCCAGCAGTCCTGGGACTAGCGGGAGGGCCCGGACCTCCTACAATGAGCAGTTCTTC
TRBV4-1	-	-	TRBJ2-3	CASSQGRTTWDTQYF	TGCGCCAGCAGCCAAGGGAGGACTACCTGGGATACGCAGTATTTT
TRBV13	TRBD2	-	TRBJ2-1	CASSPGTSGTYEQFF	TGTGCCAGCAGCCCCGGGACTAGCGGGACCTATGAGCAGTTCTTC
TRBV5-1	-	once	TRBJ1-1	CASSLGEGVGTEAFF	TGCGCCAGCAGCTTGGGGGAGGGAGTAGGCACTGAAGCTTTCTTT
TRBV28	TRBD2	-	TRBJ2-3	CASMPSGRATGSTDTQYF	TGTGCCAGCATGCCCAGCGGGAGGGCCACGGGTAGCACAGATACGCAGTATTTT
TRBV18	TRBD1	-	TRBJ2-7	CASSLYRGDEQYF	TGTGCCAGCTCACTGTACAGGGGCGACGAGCAGTACTTC
TRBV5-1	TRBD2	-	TRBJ2-7	CASKRGTSGYEQYF	TGCGCCAGCAAAAGGGGGACTAGCGGATACGAGCAGTACTTC
TRBV5-1	TRBD1	few	TRBJ1-2	CASSLARTGIYGYTF	TGCGCCAGCAGCCTGGCCCGGACAGGGATCTATGGCTACACCTTC
TRBV7-9	TRBD1	-	TRBJ2-1	CASSLAGGNYNEQFF	TGTGCCAGCAGCTTAGCAGGGGGCAACTACAATGAGCAGTTCTTC
TRBV5-5	-	-	TRBJ1-1	CASSILSGQNTEAFF	TGTGCCAGCAGCATACTATCGGGACAGAACACTGAAGCTTTCTTT
TRBV5-1	TRBD1	few	TRBJ1-5	CASSLTGDFQPQHF	TGCGCCAGCAGCTTGACAGGGGACTTCCAGCCCCAGCATTTT
TRBV5-4	-	-	TRBJ1-2	CATPKGGGYGYTF	TGTGCCACCCCGAAAGGCGGCGGCTATGGCTACACCTTC
TRBV7-9	TRBD2	-	TRBJ2-1	CASSARLAGSSYNEQFF	TGTGCCAGCAGCGCCCGACTAGCGGGGAGCTCCTACAATGAGCAGTTCTTC
TRBV28	TRBD1	-	TRBJ1-4	CASSFGQGYVEKLFF	TGTGCCAGCAGCTTCGGACAGGGTTACGTTGAAAAACTGTTTTTT
TRBV25-1	-	-	TRBJ1-1	CASTLNTEAFF	TGTGCCAGCACGTTGAACACTGAAGCTTTCTTT
TRBV6-5	-	-	TRBJ1-1	CASTPTAGGVTEAFF	TGTGCCAGCACTCCTACCGCCGGGGGGGTAACTGAAGCTTTCTTT
TRBV11-2	-	-	TRBJ1-2	CASSGLGAYGYTF	TGTGCCAGCAGCGGTTTGGGGGCCTATGGCTACACCTTC
TRBV6-1	TRBD1	once	TRBJ1-2	CASSEGQGDGYTF	TGTGCCAGCAGTGAAGGACAGGGCGATGGCTACACCTTC
TRBV5-4	-	-	TRBJ2-7	CASSWNRLVGSYEQYF	TGTGCCAGCAGCTGGAACAGACTAGTGGGATCCTACGAGCAGTACTTC
TRBV6-6	TRBD1	-	TRBJ2-7	CASNAPGGLNEQYF	TGTGCCAGCAACGCCCCAGGGGGCCTGAACGAGCAGTACTTC
TRBV28	-	-	TRBJ1-4	CASSLLGAANEKLFF	TGTGCCAGCAGTTTACTAGGGGCGGCTAATGAAAAACTGTTTTTT